A single T cell receptor beta chain is shown here with its context. Its specific antigen is unknown. No base quality values were provided; no much bigger clone lies one nucleotide off. This record belongs to a study of cytomegalovirus exposure and HLA in healthy donors (dated by TCRdb to 2015 to 2018). Background for the entire study: An earlier analysis of roughly 570 of the donors reported approximately 260 Gb of sequence data and around 100 million unique TCR beta sequences obtained from around 190 million T cells. A later genetic analysis used genome-wide SNP genotypes for about 60% of the roughly 670 donors, treating that subset as a discovery cohort. The number of donors typed differed by locus, with roughly 629-640 for A, B, C, DRB1 and DQB1, roughly 550 for DQA1, approximately 570 for DPA1, and approximately 470 for DPB1. Along with the approximately 700-subject first cohort, a separate validation cohort of over a hundred different subjects was used. The aim of the study was to test whether cataloging public T cell receptors could identify signatures of past pathogen exposure. The study used immunosequencing to profile the T cell repertoires of around 600 subjects and linked those repertoires to cytomegalovirus serostatus. All discovery cohort repertoires had been generated on a single sequencing platform. Roughly five DR-DQ haplotypes were treated as single units for association and clustering because of strong linkage in the cohort. Of the roughly 390 genotyped donors, roughly 85% fell in the genetic ancestry cluster associated with self-reported Caucasian donors. An earlier analysis of 587 of the donors used high-throughput TCR beta sequencing to judge whether each TCR beta V gene segment behaved as functional or pseudogenic. Donor age, sex, ethnicity and CMV serostatus were collected together with the repertoire data. Class I and class II HLA loci were covered by the typing at four-digit resolution. Roughly 300 gigabases of sequencing data and around 80 million unique TCR sequences made up an early release that covered several hundred HLA-typed donors. Rather than drawing on any new phenotypic data, the later analysis identified candidate immune exposures from TCR beta sequences and the way those sequences occurred across donors. To predict cytomegalovirus infection status, the study brought together high-throughput TCR immunosequencing, statistical association of individual TCRs with disease status, and machine learning. Across about 380 genotyped donors of the cohort, an average of roughly 200,000 unique TCR beta nucleotide sequences per donor were sequenced, and approximately 17% of those sequences were non-productive. A later analysis re-analyzed previously published TCR beta repertoires from 550 to 700 donors and added high-resolution HLA genotyping to study TCR occurrence patterns.

There are 22 amino acids in the CDR3, from cysteine to phenylalanine inclusive. The kept DNA is CDR3 alone, 66 bases in frame from the first base. V is shortened by 1 base, J by 1 base, and the region joining them spans 29 bases. The germline V gene provides CDR1 LGHNT and CDR2 FRNRAP. The cohort consisted of approximately 670 healthy bone marrow donors. At the time of sampling, every cohort member was nominally healthy, though immune exposures that went unrecorded were likely present. The donor was CMV seropositive and was included in the group of some 290 seropositive cohort members. A peripheral blood sample was collected from each donor, and TCR beta sequencing was performed on peripheral blood mononuclear cells. The Qiagen DNeasy Blood Extraction Kit was used to extract genomic DNA from the blood cell samples. Libraries were constructed by the immunoSEQ multiplex PCR assay. For the multiplex PCR, a mixture combining 60 forward primers for TCR Vbeta segments and 13 reverse primers for TCR Jbeta segments was used. Amplification of the CDR3 region of rearranged TCR beta genes was performed with a multiplex PCR assay on genomic DNA. Amplified TCR beta libraries were sequenced as 87-base-pair reads on the Illumina HiSeq System. The original methods were these. A later analysis tallied 80 million to 95 million unique TCR beta chains across the approximately 670 repertoires, and about 12 million of those chains were shared by two or more donors. Raw reads were error-corrected and collapsed into unique sequences by a nearest-neighbor algorithm in which closely related sequences were merged to remove PCR and sequencing errors. Alignment of CDR3 sequences to IMGT reference sequences was used to assign V, D and J gene segments. Each retained sequence needed at least a six-nucleotide match to both a V gene segment and a J gene segment. A rearrangement counted as productive if the CDR3 had no stop codons and remained in frame with V and J, and every other rearrangement counted as non-productive. Following IMGT convention, CDR3 was defined as the stretch from the second conserved V-encoded cysteine to the conserved J-encoded phenylalanine. In an earlier analysis of just under 600 of the donors, sequences lacking an unambiguous match to a single V gene segment were excluded. An earlier analysis of some 500 of the donors classified V segments as functional when productive rearrangements were above 56.7% and as segregating when the standard deviation between donors was above 5%. A statistical classification framework was built to diagnose cytomegalovirus status from the catalog of TCR beta chain sequences. A later analysis assigned V and J genes by comparing TCR nucleotide sequences with IMGT/GENE-DB human TR gene sequences. Using the TCRdist pipeline, a later analysis assigned CDR3 sequences along with most-parsimonious VDJ recombination scenarios. In a later analysis, every TCR beta chain was defined by the combination of its CDR3 amino acid sequence and its V-gene family, and reads without a unique V-gene family were dropped. As a way to deal with suspected cross-contamination and a sequencing artifact, a later analysis dropped roughly 600 nucleotide sequences that were highly shared and had low generation probability. In a later analysis, a clonal expansion index was calculated for each public chain from normalized within-repertoire ranks of inferred template counts. A later analysis computed generation probabilities with a VDJ recombination model fitted to out-of-frame rearrangements, and checked the results against IGoR. Hypergeometric tests were used in a later analysis to score TCR-TCR, TCR-HLA and TCR-CMV co-occurrence, with a repertoire-size bias correction applied to the TCR pairs. To estimate false discovery rates, a later analysis permuted the HLA or CMV assignments 20 times. In a later analysis, co-occurring TCRs were grouped using DBSCAN, and TCRdist sequence similarity was added for clustering within HLA-allele-positive subsets. Co-occurrence clustering excluded repertoires with fewer than 30,000 or more than 120,000 public chains, plus five with anomalous nucleotide sharing. The source is immuneACCESS, and TCRdb retained only in-frame sequences with V and J called. Part of the clones is not carried over; for the studies checked, unresolved V genes explain less than half of this, and the remainder is unexplained. V and J calls and clone size are given by that table; D and trimming were obtained from the DNA. The sample table contains roughly 110,000 clones; only one count was recorded for around three quarters of them. Of the sample, approximately 11% falls within the top ten clones.

Findings and caveats that apply to the study as a whole: Linkage disequilibrium might explain the correlated functional status among segregating V segments, but an unknown experimental factor could not be ruled out. In a later analysis, several top co-occurrence clusters were reported to appear linked to parvovirus B19, influenza, CMV and Epstein-Barr virus. It was suggested by the authors that the approach could potentially be generalized to other disease states and immunological phenotypes. When HLA alleles, especially DR and DQ, strongly co-occurred, TCR associations were difficult to assign to individual alleles. In an earlier analysis of roughly 500 of the donors, most TCR beta V segments appeared in productive rearrangements about 87% or about 30% of the time, broadly matching IMGT annotations. CMV serostatus was the only immune exposure information available for the cohort. A later genetic analysis associated a missense DCLRE1C variant with V-gene and J-gene trimming of TCR beta chains, and an independent cohort replicated the association. In vitro tests confirmed that three of the cytomegalovirus-associated TCR beta chains recognize cytomegalovirus antigens. A cluster of highly shared sequence variants was judged likely to represent a technical artifact of the sequencing pipeline. The earlier analysis of about 600 of the donors excluded roughly 17 rarely observed V segments, including chromosome 9 orphons, because counts were too low. According to a later genetic analysis, donors in an Asian-associated ancestry cluster had fewer N-insertions in productive TCRs than the approximately 650-donor mean. Cytomegalovirus status was reported to be diagnosed by the classifier with high specificity and sensitivity in both the original and validation cohorts. The study gave a list of about 170 TCR beta chains associated with cytomegalovirus. According to a later analysis, TCR association rates differed among HLA loci, with DRB1 alleles showing the most associated TCRs and HLA-C alleles showing the fewest. This cohort had only TCR beta chains sequenced, and the lack of alpha or paired-chain data limited which features could be detected. Specific HLA alleles were associated with around 18,000 TCR beta sequences at a false discovery rate of 0.05 in a later analysis. A further reported finding was that TCR beta sequences accurately predicted the HLA-A and HLA-B alleles for most subjects in the first cohort. Most TCR sequences were observed very rarely across donors, whereas some public TCRs were present in many individuals. Sequencing depth was assumed to be roughly uniform across donors in the presence/absence analyses, though that assumption may not hold. In a later analysis, HLA-associated TCR beta chains showed more clonal expansion and lower generation probabilities than non-associated chains that were equally common. Because some donors lacked HLA typing at each locus, the association tests relied only on the typed subset. In a later analysis, most CMV-associated TCR beta chains were found to appear HLA-restricted, with HLA associations seemingly driven largely by CMV exposure. The 87-base-pair reads could not distinguish some IMGT-functional V segments, including TRBV6-2 and TRBV6-3, so those segments were excluded.

This receptor was identified in a man between 40 and 49 years old in good health and CMV-seropositive. The source material was PBMCs. The rearranged chain carries TRBV12-5 and TRBJ1-5; a tentative D match to TRBD1 spans 6 bases. The CDR3 region: CASGLEEPRDIIQVRSNQPQHF. The DNA sequence is given as TGTGCTAGTGGTTTGGAGGAACCCCGGGACATCATCCAGGTACGGAGCAATCAGCCCCAGCATTTT.